These 16 T cell receptor beta chains originate from one sample sequenced in a study of identical twins. TCRdb reanalysed the 5' RACE reads using MiXCR and keeps one entry per CDR3 protein. Of 450,000 to 500,000 distinct CDR3 sequences listed, over 11% are singletons. The same specimen was also included in a second study, on yellow fever vaccine responses in identical twins.

The specimen sequenced was CD4+ T cells sorted from blood. These receptors all stem from a woman aged 18-35 years in good health.

The chain employs TRBV6-1 and TRBJ2-1; maybe TRBD2 (6 bases). V gave up 7 bases and J gave up 4 bases, with 20 bases separating them. The CDR3 consists of 16 residues. The germline V gene encodes CDR1 MNHNS and CDR2 SASEGT. CDR3 loop: CASTTLARFIYNEQFF. In nucleotides, the CDR3 is TGTGCCAGCACCACCCTAGCGCGCTTTATTTACAATGAGCAGTTCTTC.

The gene calls are TRBV20-1 and TRBJ2-7, with 7 bases that match TRBD1. From germline, CDR1 is DFQATT and CDR2 SNEGSKA (reference sequence). The CDR3 length is 12 residues. In DNA form, the CDR3 reads TGCAGCGTTACCGGACAGGCCGACGAGCAGTACTTC. This encodes CSVTGQADEQYF.

This clonotype turned up a few times. The V gene is TRBV2, the J gene TRBJ2-4; D is unresolved. The CDR3 loop spans 18 amino acids. The V end was cut by 8 bases, the J end by 0 bases, with 23 bases between. From germline, CDR1 is SNHLY and CDR2 FYNNEI. The CDR3 loop reads CASGSGPKIPLAKNIQYF. The CDR3 DNA is TGTGCCAGCGGATCGGGCCCAAAAATCCCCTTAGCCAAAAACATTCAGTACTTC.

This clonotype occurred a few times. J is TRBJ2-7 and V is TRBV5-6, with 9 bases aligning to TRBD1. V dropped 3 bases and J dropped 5; count of bases not matched to a gene: 6. CDR1 and CDR2 (germline): SGHDT, YYEEEE. CDR3 size: 14 residues. As DNA, the CDR3 is TGTGCCAGCAGCTACGGGACAGGGATGGACGAGCAGTACTTC. This encodes CASSYGTGMDEQYF. Complete variable domain (other parts from reference TRBV5-6 and TRBJ2-7): DAGVTQSPTHLIKTRGQQVTLRCSPKSGHDTVSWYQQALGQGPQFIFQYYEEEERQRGNFPDRFSGHQFPNYSSELNVNALLLGDSALYLCASSYGTGMDEQYFGPGTRLTVT.

The chain is built from TRBV6-5 and TRBJ1-6; tentative D call: TRBD1 (6 bases). The V end was cut by 0 bases, the J end by 5 bases, with 8 bases between. There are 15 residues in the CDR3. Germline assignment: CDR1 MNHEY and CDR2 SVGAGI. CDR3 DNA: TGTGCCAGCAGTTACTCAAGACAGGATAATTCACCCCTCCACTTT. Translated: CASSYSRQDNSPLHF.

This clonotype was counted a few times. The CDR3 DNA follows: TGTGCCAGCAGCCCTACCGGGGGCCGGACCTACGAGCAGTACTTC. It translates to CASSPTGGRTYEQYF. J is TRBJ2-7 and V is TRBV12-3 or TRBV12-4; D is tentatively TRBD1 or TRBD2 (6 bases each). V lost 6 bases and J 2 bases, leaving 17 bases between the germline ends. CDR3 length equals 15 residues.

CDR3 DNA: TGCGCCAGCAGCTTGGCTAGCGGGAGGGCGGGTGAGCAGTTCTTC. This sequence encodes CASSLASGRAGEQFF. V usage is TRBV5-1 and J usage is TRBJ2-1; 12 bases are a match to TRBD2. V lost 0 bases to trimming and J lost 9 bases; unmatched junction nucleotides: 4. CDR1 and CDR2 (germline): SGHRS, YFSETQ. This CDR3 region has 15 residues. The variable domain in full, completed from reference TRBV5-1 and TRBJ2-1, reads KAGVTQTPRYLIKTRGQQVTLSCSPISGHRSVSWYQQTPGQGLQFLFEYFSETQRNKGNFPGRFSGRQFSNSRSEMNVSTLELGDSALYLCASSLASGRAGEQFFGPGTRLTVL.

The V and J genes are TRBV5-5 and TRBJ2-2, with no clear D. This CDR3 region has 15 residues. Per germline, CDR1 SGHKS and CDR2 YYEKEE (reference sequence). V lost 2 bases, J lost 1 base, and 9 bases lay in between. In nucleotides, the CDR3 is TGTGCCAGCAGCTTTTTTCCAGGGAACACCGGGGAGCTGTTTTTT. Protein: CASSFFPGNTGELFF.

The gene calls are TRBV19 and TRBJ1-2; 8 bases line up with TRBD1. Trimming cost V 7 bases and J 3 bases; bases outside gene matches: 13. The CDR3 contains 16 residues. CDR1 LNHDA and CDR2 SQIVND come from the germline V gene (reference sequence). CDR3 nucleotides: TGTGCCAGTACTCCTGATGGGGCAGGGGGCTACTATGGCTACACCTTC. Translated, it gives CASTPDGAGGYYGYTF.

This clonotype showed up just a few times. The chain recombines TRBV7-9 with TRBJ2-1; the match to TRBD1 covers 9 bases. CDR3 length equals 15 residues. Germline CDR1 reads SEHNR; CDR2 reads FQNEAQ (reference sequence). V gave up 2 bases and J gave up 8 bases; unmatched junction bases: 7. The CDR3 bases are TGTGCCAGCAGCTTATTGACGACAGGGGGGGATGAGCAGTTCTTC. Translation: CASSLLTTGGDEQFF.

The chain is built from TRBV6-2 or TRBV6-3 and TRBJ2-3; 7 bases are shared with TRBD2. Germline CDR1 MNHEY, CDR2 SVGEGT. Germline trimming cut 6 bases from V and 0 bases from J; bases unmatched to any gene: 9. CDR3 size: 16 residues. The DNA of the CDR3 is TGTGCCAGCAGACATCAGCGGGGCGGGAGCACAGATACGCAGTATTTT. It translates to CASRHQRGGSTDTQYF.

In its sample, this clonotype was seen many times. This chain connects TRBV20-1 to TRBJ2-1, with 8 bases aligning to TRBD1. This CDR3 is built from 12 residues. With 1 base clipped from V and 9 bases from J, the junction kept 2 bases outside the gene matches. Germline CDR1 reads DFQATT; CDR2 reads SNEGSKA (reference sequence). CDR3: CSARVTGGEQFF. The CDR3 nucleotides read TGCAGTGCTAGAGTAACAGGGGGTGAGCAGTTCTTC.

Only a few counts were recorded for this clonotype. CDR3 in amino acids: CASSFSAGGSYNSPLHF. The DNA of the CDR3 is TGTGCCAGCAGTTTCTCGGCAGGGGGCTCCTATAATTCACCCCTCCACTTT. The chain combines TRBV6-8 with TRBJ1-6; 7 bases line up with TRBD1. Per the germline V gene, CDR1 is MNHGY and CDR2 is SAAAGT. This CDR3 contains 17 residues. Losses at the gene ends were 4 bases for V and 0 bases for J; bases not matched to a gene: 6.

This clonotype was seen a few times. The V gene is TRBV12-3 or TRBV12-4, the J gene TRBJ1-2; TRBD1 is a possible D gene (6 bases). The CDR3 loop spans 14 amino acids. Between the trimmed V and J ends, which lost 5 bases and 4 bases, there was a span of 14 bases. The CDR3 DNA is TGTGCCAGCAGTCCTAGGGGGGCTGGCTATGGCTACACCTTC. This encodes CASSPRGAGYGYTF.

The chain is built from TRBV2 and TRBJ2-6; D is undetermined. The CDR3 covers 14 residues. V was cut by 8 bases and J by 4 bases, with 12 bases left in between. Germline values: CDR1 SNHLY, CDR2 FYNNEI. The CDR3 protein is CASGPSLGANVLTF. The CDR3 nucleotides read TGTGCCAGCGGACCCAGTCTCGGGGCCAACGTCCTGACTTTC.

The J gene is TRBJ2-5, the V gene TRBV20-1; 8 bases align to TRBD1. Trimming took 3 bases from V and 5 from J; bases not matched to a gene: 23. Per the germline V gene, CDR1 is DFQATT and CDR2 is SNEGSKA (reference sequence). CDR3 length equals 19 residues. CDR3 residues: CSASRVRGQTGDLTETQYF. CDR3 in DNA: TGCAGTGCTAGTCGGGTGCGTGGCCAGACAGGGGATTTGACGGAGACCCAGTACTTC.